This T cell receptor beta chain came from a study of blood T cell repertoires in COVID-19. This clone was seen once. Deletions cut 2 bases from V and 0 bases from J, with 6 bases between. The CDR3 has 14 residues. Germline-derived CDR1 and CDR2 are LGHDT and YNNKEL (reference sequence). The method was immunoSEQ multiplex PCR; TCRdb's version includes in-frame clones alone and lacks a portion of them. The data show around 77,000 clones, 82% seen once. The sequencing input was peripheral blood. V is TRBV3-1 (or the pseudogene TRBV3-2) and J is TRBJ2-3; possible D gene TRBD2, 6 bases. This clonotype originated in a human donor in a cohort sampled during active COVID-19. CDR3 region: CASSQRGSTDTQYF. CDR3 bases: TGTGCCAGCAGCCAACGGGGGAGCACAGATACGCAGTATTTT.